The 21 T cell receptor beta chains given below trace back to one sample, sequenced in a study of blood T cells in healthy people across ages. The authors ran a second PCR of roughly 7 to 11 cycles using a sample-barcoded 5' primer and a J-beta primer mix. TCRdb re-called the 5' RACE reads with MiXCR, one entry per CDR3 protein. The table lists hundreds of thousands of distinct CDR3 sequences, roughly 50% of them singletons, with approximately 21% in the top ten. Sequences were obtained from blood. Source of these receptors: a man aged 25-45 years in good health.

The J gene is TRBJ2-3, the V gene TRBV4-2; 11 nucleotides line up with TRBD1. From germline, CDR1 is LGHNA and CDR2 YNFKEQ. This CDR3 has 21 amino acids. V was pared by 4 bases and J by 4 bases, with 22 bases of the junction left unmatched. The CDR3 DNA sequence: TGTGCCAGCAGCCGCGTCGCCGGGACAGGGGGAGATAGCGGGAGATCAGATACGCAGTATTTT. Its translation: CASSRVAGTGGDSGRSDTQYF.

The rearrangement uses TRBV4-3 and TRBJ1-6; D is unresolved. From germline, CDR1 is LGHNA and CDR2 YSLEER. The length of the CDR3 is 19 residues. V lost 0 bases to trimming and J lost 0 bases, with 15 bases between them. The CDR3 DNA sequence: TGCGCCAGCAGCCAAGACTTGGGAACAGAGAGCTCCTATAATTCACCCCTCCACTTT. Amino acids: CASSQDLGTESSYNSPLHF.

Only a few counts were recorded for this clonotype. The chain employs TRBV20-1 and TRBJ1-5, with D unresolved. Germline CDR1 reads DFQATT; CDR2 reads SNEGSKA (reference sequence). This CDR3 contains 15 residues. Trimming removed 0 bases at V and 1 base at J, with 10 bases between. The CDR3 reads CSAREYLSSNQPQHF. As DNA, the CDR3 is TGCAGTGCTAGAGAGTACCTCTCCAGCAATCAGCCCCAGCATTTT.

V usage is TRBV7-2 and J usage is TRBJ2-7; 7 nucleotides align to TRBD2. This CDR3 is built from 15 residues. Germline V CDR1 and CDR2: SGHTA, FQGNSA. J lost 3 bases, V lost 4 bases, and 9 bases had no gene match. The CDR3 protein is CASSSFSGGSYEQYF. The CDR3 nucleotides are TGTGCCAGCAGCTCTTTTTCGGGAGGCAGCTACGAGCAGTACTTC.

J is TRBJ1-5 and V is TRBV7-2; D is uncertain. Deletions cut 5 bases from V and 7 bases from J, with 12 bases between. In germline, CDR1 is SGHTA, CDR2 FQGNSA. The CDR3 loop spans 13 amino acids. This CDR3 is CASSPGVGQPQHF. DNA of the CDR3: TGTGCCAGCAGCCCGGGCGTGGGGCAGCCCCAGCATTTT.

Regarding this clonotype: The germline gene is not matched at one end of the junction; a read error may be the cause. J is TRBJ1-4 and V is TRBV29-1; D gene uncertain. The CDR3 runs 14 residues. The germline V gene encodes CDR1 SQVTM and CDR2 ANQGSEA. This CDR3 is CSVGVTGVREKLFF. The CDR3 nucleotides are TGCAGTGTTGGGGTGACTGGCGTTCGGGAAAAACTGTTTTTT.

In its sample, this clonotype was seen a few times. The rearrangement links TRBV7-2 to TRBJ1-6; D gene ambiguous. Looked up from germline, CDR1 is SGHTA and CDR2 is FQGNSA. Between the trimmed V and J ends, which lost 5 bases and 10 bases, there was a span of 15 bases. The CDR3 extends over 14 amino acids. In nucleotides, the CDR3 is TGTGCCAGCAGCCACCTCGAGATCCAATCACCCCTCCACTTT. Translating gives CASSHLEIQSPLHF.

At least ten counts were recorded for this clonotype. The chain employs TRBV18 and TRBJ2-7; 7 positions agree with TRBD2. From germline, CDR1 is KGHSH and CDR2 LQKENI. With V trimmed by 0 bases and J by 4 bases, 6 bases remained unmatched. The CDR3 has 15 amino acids. CDR3 amino acids: CASSPPSREGYEQYF. The CDR3 DNA sequence: TGTGCCAGCTCACCACCGAGCAGGGAGGGTTACGAGCAGTACTTC.

In this sample, this clonotype turned up once. The CDR3 DNA reads as TGTGCCACCAGCAGAGAGACCTTAGCGGGAGCTCCCACAGATACGCAGTATTTT. Translation: CATSRETLAGAPTDTQYF. The chain uses TRBV15 and TRBJ2-3; 9 bases fit TRBD2. V lost 0 bases to trimming and J lost 2 bases; unmatched junction nucleotides: 9. Germline loops: CDR1 LNHNV, CDR2 YYDKDF (reference sequence). CDR3 length: 18 amino acids.

In DNA, the CDR3 is TGTGCCAGCAGCTTCGACGGATACAACCATGGCTACACCTTC. Protein sequence: CASSFDGYNHGYTF. The V and J genes are TRBV7-9 and TRBJ1-2; D not resolved. V lost 3 bases and J lost 6, with 14 bases in between. The CDR3 runs 14 residues. In germline, CDR1 is SEHNR, CDR2 FQNEAQ (reference sequence).

This clonotype was recorded a few times. The chain employs TRBV29-1 and TRBJ2-7, with 15 bases lining up with TRBD2. Germline V gene lookup returns CDR1 SQVTM and CDR2 ANQGSEA. J lost 7 bases, V lost 4 bases, and 2 bases had no gene match. CDR3 length equals 13 residues. The CDR3 loop is CSVAGTSGGEQYF. CDR3 nucleotides: TGCAGCGTTGCTGGGACTAGCGGGGGGGAGCAGTACTTC.

This clonotype was counted a few times. V and J are TRBV7-9 and TRBJ1-2; the D is unclear. This CDR3 has 13 amino acids. Trimming took off 5 bases at V and 8 bases at J, with 15 bases between the two ends. The germline V gene has CDR1 SEHNR and CDR2 FQNEAQ (reference sequence). CDR3 coding DNA: TGTGCCAGCAGCGCTCTCTCATCAGGAGGCTACACCTTC. Residues: CASSALSSGGYTF.

This chain joins TRBV7-2 and TRBJ2-1, with D possibly called TRBD1 or TRBD2 (5 bases each). CDR3 size: 12 residues. V dropped 8 bases and J dropped 6 bases, with 11 bases sitting between them. Per the germline V gene, CDR1 is SGHTA and CDR2 is FQGNSA. The CDR3 DNA sequence: TGTGCCAGCGGGGGATTCAGCAATGAGCAGTTCTTC. It is translated as CASGGFSNEQFF. Full variable domain (missing parts from reference TRBV7-2 and TRBJ2-1): GAGVSQSPSNKVTEKGKDVELRCDPISGHTALYWYRQSLGQGLEFLIYFQGNSAPDKSGLPSDRFSAERTGGSVSTLTIQRTQQEDSAVYLCASGGFSNEQFFGPGTRLTVL.

This clonotype was counted many times. The chain recombines TRBV7-2 with TRBJ2-7, with D unclear. V was cut by 3 bases and J by 0 bases, with 6 bases left in between. The germline V gene encodes CDR1 SGHTA and CDR2 FQGNSA. The CDR3 is 13 residues long. The CDR3 DNA reads TGTGCCAGCAGCTTCCTCTCCTCCTACGAGCAGTACTTC. This sequence encodes CASSFLSSYEQYF.

This chain joins TRBV18 and TRBJ1-2, with TRBD1 matching over 12 bases. This CDR3 spans 13 amino acids. CDR1 and CDR2 from the germline V gene are KGHSH and LQKENI. V trimming: 2 bases; J trimming: 10 bases; junction bases outside the gene matches: 2. CDR3 protein: CASSPVGQGAYTF. Written as DNA, the CDR3 is TGTGCCAGCTCACCAGTGGGACAGGGGGCCTACACCTTC.

This clonotype occurred a few times. The chain joins TRBV6-1 to TRBJ1-1; 9 bases fit TRBD1. CDR3 length: 18 amino acids. After removal of 6 bases from V and 0 bases from J, the junction contained 14 bases not matched to a gene. Germline lookup yields CDR1 MNHNS and CDR2 SASEGT. The CDR3 is CASSSLPGQGFMNTEAFF. The CDR3 DNA is TGTGCCAGCAGCTCTCTTCCGGGACAGGGCTTTATGAACACTGAAGCTTTCTTT.

This clonotype was counted only a few times. The chain joins TRBV10-3 to TRBJ2-7; tentatively, D is TRBD2 (6 bases). The CDR3 consists of 14 residues. Germline lookup yields CDR1 ENHRY and CDR2 SYGVKD. Trimming removed 6 bases at V and 5 bases at J, with 17 bases between. The CDR3 reads CAIRAGRLVDEQYF. DNA for the CDR3: TGTGCCATCAGGGCGGGGAGGTTGGTGGACGAGCAGTACTTC.

V is TRBV6-2 or TRBV6-3 and J is TRBJ2-5; D unresolved. The V end lost 1 base, the J end lost 11 bases, and 20 bases lay between the germline ends. This CDR3 region has 15 residues. The germline V gene has CDR1 MNHEY and CDR2 SVGEGT. This CDR3 is CASSYYGSSYNEQYF. The CDR3 DNA sequence: TGTGCCAGCAGTTACTACGGGTCATCCTACAATGAGCAGTACTTC.

The rearrangement uses TRBV30 and TRBJ2-1, with 9 bases identical to TRBD2. The CDR3 length is 14 residues. V was pared by 3 bases and J by 6 bases, with 6 bases of the junction left unmatched. CDR1 is GTSNPN and CDR2 is SVGIG in the germline V gene (reference sequence). CDR3 amino acids: CAWSSGTSSNEQFF. DNA for the CDR3: TGTGCCTGGAGCTCCGGGACTAGCTCCAATGAGCAGTTCTTC.

This sequence joins TRBV20-1 and TRBJ2-1; TRBD2 aligns across 9 bases. The CDR3 has 12 residues. In germline, CDR1 is DFQATT, CDR2 SNEGSKA (reference sequence). Unmatched junction bases numbered 5, after V lost 6 bases and J lost 8 bases. CDR3 bases: TGCAGTGCGGCGAGACTAGCGGATGAGCAGTTCTTC. This translates into CSAARLADEQFF.

The V and J genes are TRBV12-3 or TRBV12-4 and TRBJ2-3, with D possibly being TRBD2 (5 bases). This CDR3 comprises 13 residues. V lost 7 bases and J lost 7, with 15 bases in between. CDR3 amino acids: CASNREEANTQYF. CDR3 DNA: TGTGCCAGCAACCGGGAAGAGGCCAATACGCAGTATTTT.